Following are 2 T cell receptor beta chains from one sample sequenced in a study of STAT5B mutations in CD4+ large granular lymphocyte leukemia. Some clones are missing from TCRdb's copy, which holds only in-frame ones; the method was immunoSEQ multiplex PCR. The sample lists 40,000 to 55,000 clones, about four fifths occurring once. The specimen was CD4+ T cells from blood buffy coats. These receptor sequences come from a human donor in good health.

The genes are TRBV5-1 and TRBJ2-2; TRBD2 agrees at 9 bases. V gave up 0 bases and J gave up 5 bases; unmatched junction bases: 11. CDR1 is SGHRS, CDR2 YFSETQ, per germline. This CDR3 spans 18 amino acids. This chain's CDR3 is CASSLAQSGGTVTGELFF. CDR3 bases: TGCGCCAGCAGCTTGGCCCAGAGCGGGGGGACCGTTACCGGGGAGCTGTTTTTT.

This sequence joins TRBV18 and TRBJ1-2; perhaps TRBD1 as D (5 bases). Trimming removed 0 bases at V and 4 bases at J, with 12 bases between. This CDR3 is 15 amino acids long. In germline, CDR1 is KGHSH, CDR2 LQKENI. Written as DNA, the CDR3 is TGTGCCAGCTCACCACCATTAGGGGAGGGCTATGGCTACACCTTC. Protein: CASSPPLGEGYGYTF.